One and the same sample provided the 23 T cell receptor beta chains below, sequenced in a study of shared clonotypes between healthy human individuals. Here immunoSEQ multiplex PCR was the method, and the copy in TCRdb shows in-frame clones only, minus some. In the table there are around 1.6 million clones, nearly 99% of which are singletons. What was sequenced was naive CD4+ T cells sorted from blood. As to subset: CD45RA+ positively selected. All receptors come from a man aged 30 to 39 in good health.

This chain joins TRBV19 and TRBJ2-2; 15 positions match TRBD2. The CDR3 contains 19 residues. V lost 3 bases, J lost 6 bases, and 11 bases stayed unmatched. Germline V gene data show CDR1 as LNHDA and CDR2 as SQIVND (reference sequence). The CDR3 nucleotides read TGTGCCAGTAGTATTGGGACTAGCGGGAGGACGCTGGAGGCCGGGGAGCTGTTTTTT. This codes for CASSIGTSGRTLEAGELFF.

This chain links TRBV7-2 with TRBJ2-7; 10 positions agree with TRBD2. Germline loops: CDR1 SGHTA, CDR2 FQGNSA. The CDR3 is made up of 15 amino acids. The V gene end was trimmed by 4 bases and the J gene end by 4 bases; junction bases not matched to a gene: 7. Written as DNA, the CDR3 is TGTGCCAGCAGCTCTAGCGGGAGAGGGGTGTACGAGCAGTACTTC. The encoded protein is CASSSSGRGVYEQYF. The variable domain in full, with the rest retrieved from reference TRBV7-2 and TRBJ2-7, is GAGVSQSPSNKVTEKGKDVELRCDPISGHTALYWYRQSLGQGLEFLIYFQGNSAPDKSGLPSDRFSAERTGGSVSTLTIQRTQQEDSAVYLCASSSSGRGVYEQYFGPGTRLTVT.

V gene TRBV18 combines with J gene TRBJ2-7; D is uncertain. The CDR3 extends over 14 amino acids. Trimming stripped 3 bases from V and 9 bases from J, with 18 bases between. Per germline, CDR1 KGHSH and CDR2 LQKENI. The CDR3 protein is CASSPSGLTFGQYF. For the CDR3, the DNA is TGTGCCAGCTCACCGTCAGGTCTTACCTTCGGGCAGTACTTC.

The V gene is TRBV2, the J gene TRBJ2-7; 13 bases are shared with TRBD2. V was clipped by 6 bases and J by 2 bases; unmatched bases: 10. From germline, CDR1 is SNHLY and CDR2 FYNNEI. The CDR3 has 17 amino acids. The CDR3 protein is CASRWTSGRDSAYEQYF. The CDR3 DNA follows: TGTGCCAGCAGATGGACTAGCGGGAGAGACAGTGCCTACGAGCAGTACTTC.

CDR3 DNA sequence: TGTGCCAGCAGTCAGGCTACAGATACGCAGTATTTT. Protein: CASSQATDTQYF. The rearrangement links TRBV28 to TRBJ2-3; no firm D call. Germline CDR1 is MDHEN and CDR2 is SYDVKM. V was shortened by 5 bases and J by 3 bases, with 6 bases between the two germline ends. The CDR3 has 12 residues.

This rearrangement joins TRBV29-1 to TRBJ1-2, with 8 bases identical to TRBD1. V lost 5 bases and J lost 2; bases outside the gene matches: 7. Germline lookup yields CDR1 SQVTM and CDR2 ANQGSEA. CDR3 size: 14 residues. CDR3 DNA sequence: TGCAGCGTTATAGAGACAGGGGTAAACTATGGCTACACCTTC. Amino acid sequence: CSVIETGVNYGYTF.

The V and J genes are TRBV7-2 and TRBJ2-1; D is uncertain. The length of the CDR3 is 14 residues. Trimming removed 2 bases at V and 6 bases at J, with 11 bases between. Germline loops: CDR1 SGHTA, CDR2 FQGNSA. The CDR3 protein is CASSLFWSPNEQFF. As DNA, the CDR3 is TGTGCCAGCAGCTTATTCTGGTCCCCCAATGAGCAGTTCTTC.

The J gene is TRBJ1-1, the V gene TRBV11-3; no definite D call. This CDR3 contains 14 residues. Trimming stripped 5 bases from V and 1 base from J, with 11 bases between. Germline V gene data show CDR1 as SGHNT and CDR2 as YENEEA. In DNA, the CDR3 is TGTGCCAGCAGCCCCCGGTCTGAGAACACTGAAGCTTTCTTT. This translates into CASSPRSENTEAFF.

The gene calls are TRBV10-3 and TRBJ1-5; D not resolved. CDR3 length: 14 residues. Trimming pared 0 bases from V and 4 bases from J, leaving 7 bases between. Germline-derived CDR1 and CDR2 are ENHRY and SYGVKD. Here the CDR3 reads CAISESSGNQPQHF. CDR3 nucleotide sequence: TGTGCCATCAGTGAGTCATCCGGGAATCAGCCCCAGCATTTT.

The V gene is TRBV5-1, the J gene TRBJ2-3; D is unclear. The V end lost 0 bases, the J end lost 2 bases, and 7 bases lay between the germline ends. Germline CDR1 and CDR2: SGHRS and YFSETQ. This CDR3 has 14 residues. The CDR3 sequence is CASSLATFTDTQYF. In nucleotides, the CDR3 is TGCGCCAGCAGCTTGGCAACGTTCACAGATACGCAGTATTTT.

The CDR3 region is CASSFRGGNTIYF. CDR3 bases: TGTGCCAGCAGTTTTCGTGGTGGAAACACCATATATTTT. The chain is built from TRBV28 and TRBJ1-3; D call uncertain. CDR1 and CDR2 from the germline V gene are MDHEN and SYDVKM. Between the trimmed V and J ends, which lost 3 bases and 3 bases, there was a span of 6 bases. The CDR3 spans 13 residues.

The V call is TRBV5-1, the J call TRBJ2-1, with TRBD2 matching over 10 bases. Trimming at V came to 2 bases and at J to 9 bases, leaving 11 bases not matched to a gene. The CDR3 extends over 16 amino acids. Germline assignment: CDR1 SGHRS and CDR2 YFSETQ. For the CDR3, the DNA is TGCGCCAGCAGCTTAGAGACTAGCGGGCTACAAGGTGAGCAGTTCTTC. Its translation is CASSLETSGLQGEQFF.

The chain links TRBV19 to TRBJ1-2, with 8 bases aligning to TRBD1. After removal of 2 bases from V and 6 bases from J, the junction contained 11 bases not matched to a gene. The CDR3 is made up of 16 amino acids. CDR1 is LNHDA, CDR2 SQIVND, per germline (reference sequence). The CDR3 DNA is TGTGCCAGTAGTATACTAGGGACAGGTTCTAATGATGGCTACACCTTC. Translated, it gives CASSILGTGSNDGYTF.

The chain recombines TRBV28 with TRBJ1-5; no clear D. CDR1 is MDHEN, CDR2 SYDVKM, per germline. Trimming stripped 7 bases from V and 0 bases from J, with 7 bases between. This CDR3 comprises 13 residues. The DNA for the CDR3 is TGTGCCAGCACGGTCTTTAGCAATCAGCCCCAGCATTTT. It translates to CASTVFSNQPQHF.

The chain uses TRBV28 and TRBJ1-5, with TRBD1 identical over 7 bases. There are 14 residues in the CDR3. J gave up 10 bases and V 3 bases, and 9 bases lay outside the gene matches. Germline assignment: CDR1 MDHEN and CDR2 SYDVKM. The CDR3, as DNA: TGTGCCAGCAGTTTCAGGGGGATGGGTAGTCCCCAGCATTTT. Translated: CASSFRGMGSPQHF.

V gene TRBV30 combines with J gene TRBJ1-5; D may be TRBD1 (5 bases). The V gene's germline CDR1 is GTSNPN and CDR2 SVGIG (reference sequence). This CDR3 has 13 amino acids. V shed 5 bases and J shed 6 bases, with 14 bases lying between them. The CDR3 is CAWGDSGSQPQHF. CDR3 coding DNA: TGTGCCTGGGGGGACTCGGGGAGTCAGCCCCAGCATTTT.

The chain links TRBV30 to TRBJ1-1; a possible D gene is TRBD1 (5 bases). Germline assignment: CDR1 GTSNPN and CDR2 SVGIG (reference sequence). The CDR3 runs to 14 residues. V was cut by 5 bases and J by 6 bases, with 19 bases left in between. The CDR3 DNA reads TGTGCCTGGGCCCAGGGTGGGTTCGGGGCTGAAGCTTTCTTT. Its translation: CAWAQGGFGAEAFF.

The rearrangement links TRBV30 to TRBJ1-1; the D gene is possibly TRBD1 (6 bases). The V and J ends lost 4 bases and 3 bases respectively, with 9 bases between them. This CDR3 contains 12 residues. Germline V gives CDR1 GTSNPN, CDR2 SVGIG (reference sequence). The CDR3 DNA is TGTGCCTGGACCCGGACAGACACTGAAGCTTTCTTT. Translated: CAWTRTDTEAFF.

CDR3 sequence: CAAGGRGEQYF. The CDR3 DNA sequence: TGTGCTGCGGGCGGGAGAGGCGAGCAGTACTTC. The chain carries TRBV19 and TRBJ2-7, with 7 bases fitting TRBD2. Germline assignment: CDR1 LNHDA and CDR2 SQIVND (reference sequence). The length of the CDR3 is 11 residues. Complete variable domain (other parts from reference TRBV19 and TRBJ2-7): DGGITQSPKYLFRKEGQNVTLSCEQNLNHDAMYWYRQDPGQGLRLIYYSQIVNDFQKGDIAEGYSVSREKKESFPLTVTSAQKNPTAFYLCAAGGRGEQYFGPGTRLTVT.

The chain joins TRBV23-1 to TRBJ2-5; D remains ambiguous. TRBV23-1 is filed as an ORF, its function uncertain. V shed 2 bases and J shed 0 bases, with 13 bases lying between them. This CDR3 is built from 16 residues. The CDR3 DNA sequence: TGCGCCAGCAGTCAAACCGCGGACCCGTACCAAGAGACCCAGTACTTC. It translates to CASSQTADPYQETQYF.

V and J are TRBV11-2 and TRBJ2-1; D is possibly TRBD1 (6 bases). The ends were cut back, 5 bases at V and 2 bases at J, with 16 bases in the middle. This CDR3 has 16 amino acids. Germline CDR1 SGHAT, CDR2 FQNNGV. CDR3 bases: TGTGCCAGCAGCCATGGGGGCGGACCTACCTACAATGAGCAGTTCTTC. The encoded protein is CASSHGGGPTYNEQFF.

The chain uses TRBV6-6 and TRBJ2-7, with TRBD1 matching over 9 bases. The CDR3 extends over 15 amino acids. Germline V gene data show CDR1 as MNHNY and CDR2 as SVGAGI (reference sequence). Unmatched junction bases numbered 7, after V lost 2 bases and J lost 5 bases. CDR3 region: CASSYQDRGFHEQYF. In DNA, the CDR3 is TGTGCCAGCAGTTACCAAGACAGGGGGTTCCACGAGCAGTACTTC.

The chain carries TRBV5-1 and TRBJ1-2; D may be TRBD1 (5 bases). The CDR3 extends over 14 amino acids. In germline, CDR1 is SGHRS, CDR2 YFSETQ. The V end was cut by 4 bases, the J end by 4 bases, with 14 bases between. CDR3 amino acids: CASSPLRGSYGYTF. The DNA of the CDR3 is TGCGCCAGCAGCCCCCTGAGGGGTAGCTATGGCTACACCTTC.